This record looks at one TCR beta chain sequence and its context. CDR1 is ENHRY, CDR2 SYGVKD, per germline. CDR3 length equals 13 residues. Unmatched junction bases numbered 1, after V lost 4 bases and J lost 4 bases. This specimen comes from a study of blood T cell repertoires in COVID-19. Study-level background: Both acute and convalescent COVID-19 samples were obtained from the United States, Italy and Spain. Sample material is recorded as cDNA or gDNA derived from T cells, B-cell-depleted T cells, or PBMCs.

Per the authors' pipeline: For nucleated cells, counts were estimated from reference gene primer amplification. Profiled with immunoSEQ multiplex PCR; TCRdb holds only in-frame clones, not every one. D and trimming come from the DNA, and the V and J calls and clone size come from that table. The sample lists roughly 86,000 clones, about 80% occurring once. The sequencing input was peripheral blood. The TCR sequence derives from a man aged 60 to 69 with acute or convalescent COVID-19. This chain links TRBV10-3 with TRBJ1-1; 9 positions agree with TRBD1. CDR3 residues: CAISGQGGTEAFF. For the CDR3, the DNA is TGTGCCATCAGTGGACAGGGGGGCACTGAAGCTTTCTTT.